This TCR beta chain was sequenced for a study of blood T cell repertoires in COVID-19. The data were produced by immunoSEQ multiplex PCR, yet TCRdb's version contains in-frame clones alone and is incomplete. The sample yields around 50,000 clones, roughly nine tenths seen once. V was cut by 2 bases and J by 2 bases, with 5 bases left in between. The CDR3 spans 13 residues. Sequenced material: peripheral blood. This TCR was recovered from a woman over 75 with COVID-19, enrolled during active disease. V is TRBV12-3 or TRBV12-4 and J is TRBJ2-3; D ambiguous. The CDR3 loop is CASSLSNTDTQYF. The CDR3 region has the DNA TGTGCCAGCAGTTTATCTAACACAGATACGCAGTATTTT.